This entry concerns a single T cell receptor beta chain. Its cognate antigen is unknown. This entry is derived from a study of cytomegalovirus exposure and HLA in healthy donors. Study-wide results and caveats: Researchers catalogued about 150 TCR beta chains as cytomegalovirus-associated. Most TCRs appeared rarely, but some public TCRs recurred in many donors. Three chains linked to CMV were shown in vitro to be specific for CMV antigens.

The protocol was immunoSEQ multiplex PCR, while the TCRdb copy is restricted to in-frame clones and leaves out a portion. The table records 120,000 to 150,000 clones, roughly nine tenths of them present only once. The clonotype originates from a man between 18 and 35 years old in good health and CMV-seronegative. What was sequenced was PBMCs.

CDR3 loop: CASSPTRELAGVTQYF. In DNA, the CDR3 is TGTGCCAGCAGCCCAACTCGGGAACTAGCGGGAGTTACGCAGTATTTT. The chain joins TRBV5-8 to TRBJ2-3; TRBD2 matches 11 bases. Germline CDR1 is SGHTS and CDR2 is YDEGEE. V lost 4 bases to trimming and J lost 8 bases; unmatched junction nucleotides: 12. CDR3 length: 16 amino acids.